The 31 T cell receptor beta chains given below trace back to one sample, sequenced in a study of Ad26.COV2.S vaccination and SARS-CoV-2 variants. This table comes from immunoSEQ multiplex PCR, and its TCRdb copy is limited to in-frame clones, with some not included. The top ten clones hold under 6% of a sample with around 300,000 clones, about 89% of them seen once. Treatment described: 19 received Ad26.COV2.S at low or high dose, single or two shots; roughly five received placebo; per-sample allocation not given. Specimens were obtained on day 63 following the first vaccine or placebo injection. Specimen: peripheral blood, collected in a trial of Ad26.COV2.S vaccine versus placebo. The receptor source for this set is a person between 18 and 59 years old who received the Ad26.COV2.S COVID-19 vaccine or a placebo.

This clone was counted between two and nine times. Written as DNA, the CDR3 is TGTGCCAGCAGCCCCAAAGGGTGGGGGGCCGACGAGCAGTACTTC. Its protein product is CASSPKGWGADEQYF. This chain connects TRBV7-9 to TRBJ2-7; the D gene could be TRBD1 or TRBD2 (6 bases each). There are 15 residues in the CDR3. Trimming stripped 5 bases from V and 5 bases from J, with 19 bases between. CDR1 is SEHNR and CDR2 is FQNEAQ in the germline V gene (reference sequence).

The V gene is TRBV12-5, the J gene TRBJ2-4; 10 positions match TRBD1. Germline values: CDR1 LGHNT, CDR2 FRNRAP. The CDR3 is 16 residues long. V lost 1 base to trimming and J lost 2 bases; unmatched junction nucleotides: 2. The CDR3 DNA reads as TGTGCTAGTGGTTTGGGGACAGGGGGTACCAAAAACATTCAGTACTTC. Its translation: CASGLGTGGTKNIQYF.

The rearrangement joins TRBV6-5 to TRBJ1-4, with D perhaps matching TRBD1 (5 bases). V dropped 5 bases and J dropped 8 bases, with 15 bases sitting between them. This CDR3 comprises 14 residues. Germline values: CDR1 MNHEY, CDR2 SVGAGI. CDR3 amino acids: CASSPSGSYEKLFF. The CDR3 DNA is TGTGCCAGCAGTCCTTCAGGGAGTTACGAAAAACTGTTTTTT.

The gene calls are TRBV10-3 and TRBJ2-3, with 9 bases aligning to TRBD1. The germline CDR1 and CDR2 sequences are ENHRY and SYGVKD. The CDR3 loop spans 13 amino acids. V lost 10 bases, J lost 3 bases, and 5 bases stayed unmatched. This chain's CDR3 is CATGQGWTDTQYF. The DNA for the CDR3 is TGTGCCACCGGACAGGGGTGGACAGATACGCAGTATTTT.

The chain is built from TRBV2 and TRBJ2-3; TRBD2 aligns across 8 bases. J lost 7 bases, V lost 1 base, and 19 bases had no gene match. CDR3 length: 19 amino acids. Germline CDR1 reads SNHLY; CDR2 reads FYNNEI. CDR3 protein: CASSEVGDFRGGSGYTQYF. The CDR3 DNA is TGTGCCAGCAGTGAAGTCGGGGACTTCCGGGGGGGCTCAGGATATACGCAGTATTTT.

The DNA of the CDR3 is TGTGCCAGCAGACCCCTCCAGTGGGGGCAAGAGACCCAGTACTTC. Its translation is CASRPLQWGQETQYF. The genes are TRBV28 and TRBJ2-5; D possibly uses TRBD1 or TRBD2 (5 bases each). CDR1 and CDR2 (germline): MDHEN, SYDVKM. V was pared by 6 bases and J by 2 bases, with 16 bases between. CDR3 length equals 15 residues.

This rearrangement joins TRBV2 to TRBJ2-3, with D possibly TRBD2 on 5 matching bases. Germline V CDR1 and CDR2: SNHLY, FYNNEI. V was cut by 2 bases and J by 4 bases, with 10 bases left in between. The CDR3 contains 14 residues. CDR3 amino acids: CASSETLVPDTQYF. The CDR3 DNA sequence: TGTGCCAGCAGTGAAACACTAGTCCCAGATACGCAGTATTTT.

The rearrangement uses TRBV27 and TRBJ1-4; no clear D gene. Germline values: CDR1 MNHEY, CDR2 SMNVEV (reference sequence). Trimming removed 6 bases at V and 0 bases at J, with 11 bases between. The length of the CDR3 is 15 residues. CDR3 coding DNA: TGTGCCAGCAGCAAAACACGTACAACTAATGAAAAACTGTTTTTT. Translated, it gives CASSKTRTTNEKLFF.

This clone has more than one count but fewer than ten. This chain joins TRBV10-2 and TRBJ2-7, with D hard to call. CDR3 length equals 11 residues. CDR1 is WSHSY, CDR2 SAAADI, per germline. Trimming stripped 0 bases from V and 7 bases from J, with 4 bases between. The CDR3 reads CASSESREQYF. The CDR3 DNA reads as TGCGCCAGCAGTGAGTCGAGAGAGCAGTACTTC.

V gene TRBV19 combines with J gene TRBJ2-6; 8 nucleotides agree with TRBD1. Trimming cost V 5 bases and J 3 bases; bases outside gene matches: 15. Germline V gene data show CDR1 as LNHDA and CDR2 as SQIVND (reference sequence). This CDR3 has 19 residues. As DNA, the CDR3 is TGTGCCAGTAGTCTCCAGGGGGCGGGTTCGTCAAGTGGGGCCAACGTCCTGACTTTC. It yields the protein CASSLQGAGSSSGANVLTF.

The genes are TRBV18 and TRBJ1-4, with 7 bases that match TRBD1. This CDR3 is 14 amino acids long. Germline CDR1 KGHSH, CDR2 LQKENI. Germline trimming cut 2 bases from V and 8 bases from J; bases unmatched to any gene: 5. For the CDR3, the DNA is TGTGCCAGCTCACCAGGCAGGGGGGACGAAAAACTGTTTTTT. It yields the protein CASSPGRGDEKLFF.

V and J are TRBV5-6 and TRBJ1-2, with TRBD1 matching over 9 bases. Germline trimming cut 1 base from V and 8 bases from J; bases unmatched to any gene: 9. The germline CDR1 and CDR2 sequences are SGHDT and YYEEEE. The CDR3 is 15 residues long. The CDR3: CASSLQGQGMKGYTF. The CDR3 nucleotides read TGTGCCAGCAGCTTGCAGGGACAGGGAATGAAAGGCTACACCTTC.

The chain has TRBV27 and TRBJ1-1; D gene unclear. The CDR3 spans 14 residues. Germline CDR1 is MNHEY and CDR2 is SMNVEV (reference sequence). V gave up 3 bases and J gave up 5 bases, with 13 bases separating them. The CDR3 is CASSLGSRGTEAFF. As DNA, the CDR3 is TGTGCCAGCAGTTTGGGCTCTCGGGGAACTGAAGCTTTCTTT.

The chain uses TRBV18 and TRBJ2-5; perhaps TRBD1 as D (5 bases). Germline CDR1 and CDR2: KGHSH and LQKENI. The CDR3 length is 15 residues. V was shortened by 1 base and J by 3 bases, with 12 bases between the two germline ends. Written as DNA, the CDR3 is TGTGCCAGCTCACCACGCAGGGCGGCGGAAGAGACCCAGTACTTC. Translating it yields CASSPRRAAEETQYF.

This clone turned up a few times. The chain employs TRBV7-3 and TRBJ2-2, with 9 bases matching TRBD1. Trimming cost V 8 bases and J 7 bases; bases outside gene matches: 8. The CDR3 has 14 amino acids. Germline CDR1 reads SGHTA; CDR2 reads FQGTGA. The CDR3 reads CASRPGQGVGELFF. The DNA for the CDR3 is TGTGCCAGCCGTCCGGGACAGGGAGTCGGGGAGCTGTTTTTT.

This chain connects TRBV5-1 to TRBJ2-7, with D possibly matching TRBD2 (5 bases). Trimming removed 0 bases from V and 3 bases from J, with 13 bases in between. The CDR3 totals 15 residues. Germline CDR1 and CDR2: SGHRS and YFSETQ. DNA for the CDR3: TGCGCCAGCAGCTTGGCGGGGAGCAGCTACTACGAGCAGTACTTC. Its protein is CASSLAGSSYYEQYF.

The chain joins TRBV3-1 (or the pseudogene TRBV3-2) to TRBJ2-5; D possibly uses TRBD1 or TRBD2 (5 bases each). This CDR3 spans 16 amino acids. Trimming stripped 1 base from V and 5 bases from J, with 17 bases between. The V gene's germline CDR1 is LGHDT and CDR2 YNNKEL (reference sequence). CDR3 in amino acids: CASSQGRALSGETQYF. In nucleotides, the CDR3 is TGTGCCAGCAGCCAAGGCAGGGCCCTATCGGGGGAGACCCAGTACTTC.

This clone was observed a single time. CDR3 residues: CASRPSTKNTGELFF. CDR3 coding DNA: TGTGCCAGCAGACCCTCGACCAAGAACACCGGGGAGCTGTTTTTT. J is TRBJ2-2 and V is TRBV6-5; D is unclear. The CDR3 extends over 15 amino acids. V dropped 6 bases and J dropped 1 base, with 12 bases sitting between them. Per the germline V gene, CDR1 is MNHEY and CDR2 is SVGAGI.

This clone was seen once. This chain links TRBV4-3 with TRBJ2-7; the match to TRBD1 covers 8 bases. Germline V gives CDR1 LGHNA, CDR2 YSLEER. Germline trimming cut 0 bases from V and 5 bases from J; bases unmatched to any gene: 9. The CDR3 has 16 residues. CDR3 residues: CASSQDAGDRTDEQYF. CDR3 bases: TGCGCCAGCAGCCAAGACGCCGGGGACAGGACCGACGAGCAGTACTTC.

The chain uses TRBV19 and TRBJ2-1, with D tentatively TRBD2 (6 bases). The CDR3 is made up of 15 amino acids. The germline V and J ends were trimmed by 6 bases and 5 bases, with 17 bases remaining between them. CDR1 and CDR2 (germline): LNHDA, SQIVND (reference sequence). The CDR3 region is CASRRELTRHNEQFF. For the CDR3, the DNA is TGTGCCAGTAGACGGGAGTTGACTAGACACAATGAGCAGTTCTTC. Drawing the rest from reference TRBV19 and TRBJ2-1, the complete variable domain is DGGITQSPKYLFRKEGQNVTLSCEQNLNHDAMYWYRQDPGQGLRLIYYSQIVNDFQKGDIAEGYSVSREKKESFPLTVTSAQKNPTAFYLCASRRELTRHNEQFFGPGTRLTVL.

The rearrangement joins TRBV29-1 to TRBJ2-7, with a tentative D call TRBD1 (6 bases). V was cut by 4 bases and J by 0 bases, with 13 bases left in between. This CDR3 is 14 amino acids long. The germline gives CDR1 SQVTM, CDR2 ANQGSEA. The DNA for the CDR3 is TGCAGCGTTGGGTCCGGACAGAGCTCCTACGAGCAGTACTTC. Protein sequence: CSVGSGQSSYEQYF.

The chain uses TRBV18 and TRBJ2-3, with TRBD2 matching over 8 bases. This CDR3 contains 15 residues. Germline CDR1 reads KGHSH; CDR2 reads LQKENI. Trimming cost V 1 base and J 6 bases; bases outside gene matches: 6. This CDR3 is CASSPLAGSSDTQYF. CDR3 bases: TGTGCCAGCTCACCACTAGCGGGAAGTTCGGATACGCAGTATTTT.

The chain links TRBV5-1 to TRBJ2-5; possible D gene TRBD1, 6 bases. Trimming removed 4 bases from V and 1 base from J, with 11 bases in between. Germline V CDR1 and CDR2: SGHRS, YFSETQ. CDR3 size: 14 residues. Here the CDR3 DNA reads TGCGCCAGCAGCCCGACAGGTCTCCAAGAGACCCAGTACTTC. Translating gives CASSPTGLQETQYF.

The V gene is TRBV6-5, the J gene TRBJ2-1; D could derive from TRBD1 or TRBD2 (5 bases each). Trimming stripped 5 bases from V and 1 base from J, with 12 bases between. The CDR3 is 15 amino acids. Germline CDR1 and CDR2: MNHEY and SVGAGI. The CDR3 sequence is CASSPSGGSYNEQFF. The CDR3 nucleotides read TGTGCCAGCAGTCCAAGTGGGGGTTCCTACAATGAGCAGTTCTTC.

This clone was observed once. The rearrangement links TRBV18 to TRBJ2-3, with a possible D match to TRBD1 (6 bases). V was cut by 3 bases and J by 2 bases, with 9 bases left in between. CDR3 size: 14 residues. The V gene's germline CDR1 is KGHSH and CDR2 LQKENI. The chain's CDR3 is CASSPDSTTDTQYF. For the CDR3, the DNA is TGTGCCAGCTCACCGGACAGCACCACAGATACGCAGTATTTT.

This clone showed up just a few times. The rearrangement joins TRBV4-1 to TRBJ2-6, with TRBD1 as a possible D gene (7 bases). Germline CDR1 MGHRA, CDR2 YSYEKL. V dropped 4 bases and J dropped 2 bases, with 12 bases sitting between them. The CDR3 covers 16 residues. In nucleotides, the CDR3 is TGCGCCAGCAGCCCCCCAGGGGGGCCTGGGGCCAACGTCCTGACTTTC. Its protein is CASSPPGGPGANVLTF.

This clone came up once. This rearrangement joins TRBV5-1 to TRBJ2-7, with 7 bases that match TRBD1. The CDR3 extends over 14 amino acids. Germline-derived CDR1 and CDR2 are SGHRS and YFSETQ. V was pared by 2 bases and J by 2 bases, with 4 bases of the junction left unmatched. The CDR3 sequence: CASSLDRDTYEQYF. In nucleotides, the CDR3 is TGCGCCAGCAGCTTAGACAGGGATACCTACGAGCAGTACTTC.

The genes are TRBV7-3 and TRBJ1-1; TRBD1 matches at 9 bases. With V trimmed by 5 bases and J by 10 bases, 8 bases remained unmatched. The CDR3 runs to 13 residues. CDR1 SGHTA and CDR2 FQGTGA come from the germline V gene. The CDR3, as DNA: TGTGCCAGCAGCGCGAACAGGGGGCAGTTAGCTTTCTTT. The encoded protein is CASSANRGQLAFF.

The rearrangement uses TRBV12-3 or TRBV12-4 and TRBJ2-3; no definite D call. V was shortened by 2 bases and J by 6 bases, with 9 bases between the two germline ends. CDR3 size: 13 residues. The CDR3 loop reads CASSLLLGDTQYF. The CDR3 bases are TGTGCCAGCAGTTTACTGCTCGGGGATACGCAGTATTTT.

This chain connects TRBV3-1 (or the pseudogene TRBV3-2) to TRBJ2-1, with D perhaps given as TRBD1 or TRBD2 (5 bases each). Germline-derived CDR1 and CDR2 are LGHDT and YNNKEL (reference sequence). V lost 0 bases and J lost 7, with 13 bases in between. The CDR3 covers 15 residues. The CDR3 here is CASSQDRDGVNEQFF. CDR3 sequence (DNA): TGTGCCAGCAGCCAAGACCGGGACGGGGTGAATGAGCAGTTCTTC.

This chain links TRBV7-9 with TRBJ1-6; 10 nucleotides agree with TRBD1. J gave up 14 bases and V 5 bases, and 9 bases lay outside the gene matches. Germline V lookup: CDR1 SEHNR, CDR2 FQNEAQ (reference sequence). The CDR3 is 14 residues long. CDR3 sequence reads: CASSQTGGLVTLHF. CDR3 coding DNA: TGTGCCAGCAGCCAGACAGGGGGCCTCGTCACCCTCCACTTT.